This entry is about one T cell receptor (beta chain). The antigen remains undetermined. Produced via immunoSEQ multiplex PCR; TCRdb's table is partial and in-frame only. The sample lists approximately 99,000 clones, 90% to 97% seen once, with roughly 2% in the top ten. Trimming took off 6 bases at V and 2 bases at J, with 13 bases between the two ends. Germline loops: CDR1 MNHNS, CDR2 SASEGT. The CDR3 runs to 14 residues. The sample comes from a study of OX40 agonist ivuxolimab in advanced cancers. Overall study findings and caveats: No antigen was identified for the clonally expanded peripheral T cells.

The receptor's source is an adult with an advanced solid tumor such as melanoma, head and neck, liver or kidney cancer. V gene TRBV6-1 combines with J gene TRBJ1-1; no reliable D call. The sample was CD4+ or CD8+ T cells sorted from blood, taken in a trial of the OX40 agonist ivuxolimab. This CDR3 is CASSLREANTEAFF. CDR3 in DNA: TGTGCCAGCAGCCTGCGGGAGGCTAACACTGAAGCTTTCTTT.